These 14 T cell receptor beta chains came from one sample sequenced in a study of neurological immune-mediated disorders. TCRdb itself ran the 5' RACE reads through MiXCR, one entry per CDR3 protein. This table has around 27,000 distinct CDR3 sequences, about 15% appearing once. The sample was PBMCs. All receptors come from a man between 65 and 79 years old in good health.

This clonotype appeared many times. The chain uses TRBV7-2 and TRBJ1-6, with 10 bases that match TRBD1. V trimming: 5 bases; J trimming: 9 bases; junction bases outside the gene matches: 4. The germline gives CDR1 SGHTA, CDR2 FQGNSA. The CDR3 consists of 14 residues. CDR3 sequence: CASSPGQGFSPLHF. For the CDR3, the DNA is TGTGCCAGCAGCCCGGGACAGGGGTTTTCACCCCTCCACTTT.

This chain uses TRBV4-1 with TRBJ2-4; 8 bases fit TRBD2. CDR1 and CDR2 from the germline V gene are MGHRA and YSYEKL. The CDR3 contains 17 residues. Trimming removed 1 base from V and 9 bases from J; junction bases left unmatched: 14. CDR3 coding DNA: TGCGCCAGCAGCCAAGCCACGGGGGGGGTGGGGGCTAGCATTCAGTACTTC. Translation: CASSQATGGVGASIQYF.

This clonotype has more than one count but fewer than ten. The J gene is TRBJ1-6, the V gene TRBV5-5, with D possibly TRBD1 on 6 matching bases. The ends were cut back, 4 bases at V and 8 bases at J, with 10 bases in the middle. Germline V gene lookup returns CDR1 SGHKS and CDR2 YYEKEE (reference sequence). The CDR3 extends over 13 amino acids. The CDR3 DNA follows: TGTGCCAGCAGCCCCAACAGGGATTCACCCCTCCACTTT. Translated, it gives CASSPNRDSPLHF.

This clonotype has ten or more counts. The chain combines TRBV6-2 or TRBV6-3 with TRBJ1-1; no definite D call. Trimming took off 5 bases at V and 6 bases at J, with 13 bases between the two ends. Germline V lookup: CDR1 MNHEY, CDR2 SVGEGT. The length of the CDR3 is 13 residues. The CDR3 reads CASSRDVTSEAFF. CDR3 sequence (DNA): TGTGCCAGCAGTAGAGACGTAACATCTGAAGCTTTCTTT.

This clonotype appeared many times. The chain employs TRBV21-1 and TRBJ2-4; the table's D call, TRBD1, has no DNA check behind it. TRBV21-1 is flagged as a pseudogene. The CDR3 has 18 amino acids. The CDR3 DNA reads TGTGCCAGCAGCAAGAGAGGCGGGGACCGACTAGCCAAAAACATTCAGTACTTC. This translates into CASSKRGGDRLAKNIQYF.

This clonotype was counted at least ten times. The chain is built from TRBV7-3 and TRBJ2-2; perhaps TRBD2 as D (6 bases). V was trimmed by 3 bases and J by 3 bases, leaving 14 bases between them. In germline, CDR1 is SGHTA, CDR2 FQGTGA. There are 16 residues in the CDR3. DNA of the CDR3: TGTGCCAGCAGCTTCGGAGGGGACGTCGACACCGGGGAGCTGTTTTTT. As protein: CASSFGGDVDTGELFF.

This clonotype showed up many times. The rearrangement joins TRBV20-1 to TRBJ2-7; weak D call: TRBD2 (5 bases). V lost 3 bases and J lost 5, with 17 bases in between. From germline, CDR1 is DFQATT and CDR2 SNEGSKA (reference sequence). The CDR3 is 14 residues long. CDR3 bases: TGCAGTGCTAGTAAGTCGGGGTTGTTGGACGAGCAGTACTTC. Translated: CSASKSGLLDEQYF.

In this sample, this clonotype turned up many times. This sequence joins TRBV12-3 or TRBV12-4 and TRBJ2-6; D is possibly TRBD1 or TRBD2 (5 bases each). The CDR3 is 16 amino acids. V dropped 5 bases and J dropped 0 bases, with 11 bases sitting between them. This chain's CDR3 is CASSLGRFSGANVLTF. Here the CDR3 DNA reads TGTGCCAGCAGTCTGGGACGGTTCTCTGGGGCCAACGTCCTGACTTTC.

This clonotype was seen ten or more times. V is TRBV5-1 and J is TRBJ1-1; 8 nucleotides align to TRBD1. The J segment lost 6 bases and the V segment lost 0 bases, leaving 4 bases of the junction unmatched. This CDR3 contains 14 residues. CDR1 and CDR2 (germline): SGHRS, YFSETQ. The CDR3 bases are TGCGCCAGCAGCTTGGGACAGGGGTCCGCTGAAGCTTTCTTT. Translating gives CASSLGQGSAEAFF.

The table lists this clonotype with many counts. The CDR3 here is CASSFGLATDTQYF. The CDR3 region has the DNA TGTGCCAGCAGCTTCGGACTAGCTACAGATACGCAGTATTTT. The V and J genes are TRBV7-2 and TRBJ2-3; TRBD2 aligns across 8 bases. The CDR3 has 14 residues. The germline CDR1 and CDR2 sequences are SGHTA and FQGNSA. V was clipped by 3 bases and J by 3 bases; unmatched bases: 2.

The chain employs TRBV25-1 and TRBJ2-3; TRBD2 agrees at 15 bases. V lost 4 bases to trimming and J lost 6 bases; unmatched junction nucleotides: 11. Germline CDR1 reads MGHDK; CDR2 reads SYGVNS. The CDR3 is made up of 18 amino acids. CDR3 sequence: CASSAEPGLAGGSDTQYF. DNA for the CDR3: TGTGCCAGCAGTGCTGAACCGGGACTAGCGGGGGGATCGGATACGCAGTATTTT. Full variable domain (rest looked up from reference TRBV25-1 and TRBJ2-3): EADIYQTPRYLVIGTGKKITLECSQTMGHDKMYWYQQDPGMELHLIHYSYGVNSTEKGDLSSESTVSRIRTEHFPLTLESARPSHTSQYLCASSAEPGLAGGSDTQYFGPGTRLTVL.

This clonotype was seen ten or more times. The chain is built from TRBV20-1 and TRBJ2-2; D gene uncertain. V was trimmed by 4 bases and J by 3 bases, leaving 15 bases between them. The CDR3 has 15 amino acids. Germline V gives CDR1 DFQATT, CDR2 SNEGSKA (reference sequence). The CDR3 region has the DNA TGCAGTGCTATTTCGCTAAGTAGGGACACCGGGGAGCTGTTTTTT. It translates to CSAISLSRDTGELFF.

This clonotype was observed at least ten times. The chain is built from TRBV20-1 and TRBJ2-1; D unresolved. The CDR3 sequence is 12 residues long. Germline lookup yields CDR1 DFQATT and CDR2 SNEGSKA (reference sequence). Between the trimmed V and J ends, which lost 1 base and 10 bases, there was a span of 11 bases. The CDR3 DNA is TGCAGTGCTAGAGTCGGCAGTTCCGAGCAGTTCTTC. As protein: CSARVGSSEQFF.

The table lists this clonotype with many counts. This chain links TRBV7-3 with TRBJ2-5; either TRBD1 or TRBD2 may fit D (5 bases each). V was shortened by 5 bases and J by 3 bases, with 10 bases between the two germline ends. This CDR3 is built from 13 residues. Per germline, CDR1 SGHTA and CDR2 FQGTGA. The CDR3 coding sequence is TGTGCCAGCAGCCGGGACGGGAAAGAGACCCAGTACTTC. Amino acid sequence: CASSRDGKETQYF.